The rows below give T cell receptor beta chains drawn from one sample of a study of OX40 agonist ivuxolimab in advanced cancers. This table comes from immunoSEQ multiplex PCR, and its TCRdb copy is limited to in-frame clones, with some not included. The table has about 95,000 clones, around 82% seen once. The sample in question was CD4+ or CD8+ T cells sorted from blood, obtained in a trial of the OX40 agonist ivuxolimab. These receptors originate from an adult with an advanced solid tumor such as melanoma, head and neck, liver or kidney cancer. The CDR3 runs from the conserved cysteine through the conserved F or W. Each record gives: V gene, CDR3 protein.

TRBV9 CASSVGLAERYTDTQYF
TRBV9 CASSGGAGLNTGELFF
TRBV27 CASSPGSGELFF
TRBV7-9 CASSLETATLSYEQYF
TRBV7-2 CASSFNPGQGAGDTQYF
TRBV20-1 CRALGDTQYF
TRBV5-6 CASSLSGDGNTIYF
TRBV9 CASSVAVSSKETQYF
TRBV28 CASSLMGNEQFF
TRBV2 CATRETDNSNQPQHF
TRBV28 CASSFLGQGDYEQYF
TRBV28 CASGQQVPEQYF
TRBV10-3 CAISDQGLASEQFF
TRBV28 CASRSGGATEAFF
TRBV28 CASSLTAVYGYTF
TRBV4-2 CASSQVHQGSNQPQHF
TRBV5-1 CASSLSGTHGYTF
TRBV7-8 CASSPPGPSTDTQYF
TRBV5-6 CASSLYSLGGGEQYF
TRBV28 CASSYIATNEKLFF
TRBV19 CASSKQGSDYEQYF
TRBV5-1 CASSPGQSDTEAFF
TRBV21-1 CASSKVKDSVYEQYF
TRBV15 CATSRVDRATDTQYF
TRBV21-1 CASRIEHKLQETQYF
TRBV15 CATRKPGLESYNEQFF
TRBV6-1 CASSERRDLGNEQFF
TRBV14 CASSPFGYTGELFF
TRBV6-1 CASSEESRSSYEQYF
TRBV6-1 CASSEAQSNQPQHF
TRBV30 CAWSRRYNEQYF
TRBV6-5 CASSYTAGAEQYF
TRBV6-5 CASSYSRLAGGAEQYF
TRBV27 CASSSMGAGVGEQFF
TRBV2 CASSDGLAGETQYF
TRBV5-1 CASTQLDGSSYNEQFF
TRBV9 CASSQEYPAEGYTF
TRBV19 CASSRWTVTGELFF
TRBV7-8 CASLAGRLQRDEQFF
TRBV10-1 CASARVGSEAFF
TRBV4-1 CASSQSRRASGGNEQFF
TRBV20-1 CSAVLDTQYF
TRBV4-3 CASSPSPGTAPREGEKLFF
TRBV4-1 CASRTGGPEGEQFF
TRBV2 CASASFRTGYEQYF
TRBV12-5 CASGLFGGRGYTF
TRBV7-3 CASSFGTANTEAFF
TRBV9 CASSGDSYGYTF
TRBV28 CASSLPGQSNTGELFF
TRBV7-2 CASSLTRRGGTDTQYF
TRBV28 CASSFGTSGGSPTDTQYF
TRBV28 CASSLNTGGTARAYEQYF
TRBV9 CASSPGLSRTGELFF
TRBV28 CASSFRMRENTGELFF
TRBV20-1 CSVRPHTEAFF